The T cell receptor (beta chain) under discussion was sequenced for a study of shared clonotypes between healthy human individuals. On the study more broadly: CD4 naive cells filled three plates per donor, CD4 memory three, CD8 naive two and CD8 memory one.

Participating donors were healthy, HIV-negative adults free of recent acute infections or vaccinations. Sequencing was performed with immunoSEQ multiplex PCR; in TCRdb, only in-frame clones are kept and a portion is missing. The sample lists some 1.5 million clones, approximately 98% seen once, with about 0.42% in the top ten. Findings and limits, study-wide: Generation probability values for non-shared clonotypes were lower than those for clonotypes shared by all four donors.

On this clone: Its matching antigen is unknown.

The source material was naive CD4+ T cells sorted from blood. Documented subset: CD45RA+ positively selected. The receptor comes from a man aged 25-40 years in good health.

CDR3 protein: CASSELGGLEGQPQHF. As DNA, the CDR3 is TGTGCCAGCAGTGAGCTCGGGGGGCTTGAAGGTCAGCCCCAGCATTTT. The J gene is TRBJ1-5, the V gene TRBV28; D is possibly TRBD1 (6 bases). The V gene's germline CDR1 is MDHEN and CDR2 SYDVKM. V was shortened by 5 bases and J by 6 bases, with 20 bases between the two germline ends. This CDR3 has 16 residues.